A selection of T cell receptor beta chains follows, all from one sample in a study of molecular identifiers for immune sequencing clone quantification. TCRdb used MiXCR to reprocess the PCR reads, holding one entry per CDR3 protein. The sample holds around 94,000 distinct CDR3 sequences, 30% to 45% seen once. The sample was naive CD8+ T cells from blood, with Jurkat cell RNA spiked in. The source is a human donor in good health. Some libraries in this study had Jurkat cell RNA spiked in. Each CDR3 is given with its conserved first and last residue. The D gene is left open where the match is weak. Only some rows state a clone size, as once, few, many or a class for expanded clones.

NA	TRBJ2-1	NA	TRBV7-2	TGTGCCAGCAGCACCGACAGGTTCGGGCAGTTCTTC	CASSTDRFGQFF
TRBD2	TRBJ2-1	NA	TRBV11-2	TGTGCCAGCAGCTCCCCGACTAGCGGGCCGAGCTCCTACAATGAGCAGTTCTTC	CASSSPTSGPSSYNEQFF
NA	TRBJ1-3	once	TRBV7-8	TGTGCCAGCAGCTTAATTACAGGGTCCGGAAACACCATATATTTT	CASSLITGSGNTIYF
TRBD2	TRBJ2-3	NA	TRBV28	TGTGCCAGCGGCCCCCGACTAGCCCATACGCAGTATTTT	CASGPRLAHTQYF
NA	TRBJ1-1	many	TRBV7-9	TGTGCCAGCAGCTTACAGGGAATCTACACTGAAGCTTTCTTT	CASSLQGIYTEAFF
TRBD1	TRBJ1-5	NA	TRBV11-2	TGTGCCGGCGTACAGGGGGCGCGTGGCAATCAGCCCCAGCATTTT	CAGVQGARGNQPQHF
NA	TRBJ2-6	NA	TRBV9	TGTGCCAGCAGCGTAGGGCTCGGGGCCAACGTCCTGACTTTC	CASSVGLGANVLTF
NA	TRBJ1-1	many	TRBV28	TGTGCCAGCCGGGACACTGAAGCTTTCTTT	CASRDTEAFF
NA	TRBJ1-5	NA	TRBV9	TGTGCCACCCCTCGGGGCAAACTACAGGAGCCCCAGCATTTT	CATPRGKLQEPQHF
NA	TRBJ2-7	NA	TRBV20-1	TGCAGCCCGGGGGGACAGAGACCCCACGAGCAGTACTTC	CSPGGQRPHEQYF
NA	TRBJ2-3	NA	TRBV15	TGTGCCACCAGCAGGCAGCTAGATACGCAGTATTTT	CATSRQLDTQYF
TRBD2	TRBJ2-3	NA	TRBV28	TGTGCCAGCAGTTCAGGCAGCCTAGCGGGAATCGGCACAGATACGCAGTATTTT	CASSSGSLAGIGTDTQYF
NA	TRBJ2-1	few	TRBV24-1	TGTGCCACCAGTGACTTAACAGGGAATAACCACAATGAGCAGTTCTTC	CATSDLTGNNHNEQFF
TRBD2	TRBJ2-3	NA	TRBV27	TGTGCCAGCAGTTCCTCCCTTGGTAGCGGGAGTGGGATAAGCACAGATACGCAGTATTTT	CASSSSLGSGSGISTDTQYF
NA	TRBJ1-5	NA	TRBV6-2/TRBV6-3	TGTGCCAGCACCACACAGAATAGCAATCAGCCCCAGCATTTT	CASTTQNSNQPQHF
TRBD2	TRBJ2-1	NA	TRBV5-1	TGCGCCAGCAGCTTGGGTAGCGGGGGACACCCCTCCTACGATGAGCAGTTCTTC	CASSLGSGGHPSYDEQFF
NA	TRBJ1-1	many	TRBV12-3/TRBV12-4	TGTGCCAGCAGCTCCAACACTGAAGCTTTCTTT	CASSSNTEAFF
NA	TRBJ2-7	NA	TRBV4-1	TGCGCCAGCAGCCAAGGTCCAGGGGATTGCGAGCAGTACTTC	CASSQGPGDCEQYF
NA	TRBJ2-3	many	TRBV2	TGTGCCAGCAGGACAGGCAGGAGGACAGATACGCAGTATTTT	CASRTGRRTDTQYF
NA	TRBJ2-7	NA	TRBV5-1	TGCGCCAGCAGCTATGAGGTCTACGAGCAGTACTTC	CASSYEVYEQYF
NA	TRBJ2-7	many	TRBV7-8	TGTGCCAGCAGTTCCGGGACCGAGCAGTACTTC	CASSSGTEQYF
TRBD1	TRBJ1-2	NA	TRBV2	TGTGCCAGCAGGACCGACAGGGGGCGAATCGACTACGCCTTC	CASRTDRGRIDYAF
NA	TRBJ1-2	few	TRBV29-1	TGCAGCGTTGTGGGGGAAACGGACAGCTATGGCTACACCTTC	CSVVGETDSYGYTF
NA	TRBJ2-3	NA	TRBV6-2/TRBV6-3	TGTGCCAGCAGCCTCCACGCCCCCTCCTCGGGAGATACGCAGTATTTT	CASSLHAPSSGDTQYF
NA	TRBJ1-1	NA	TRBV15	TGTGCCACCAGCCCCGTTCGGAACACTGAAGCTTTCTTT	CATSPVRNTEAFF
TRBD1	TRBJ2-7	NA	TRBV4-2	TGTGCCAGCAGCCAAGAAGGACAGGGGGCGAAAGAGCAGTACTTC	CASSQEGQGAKEQYF
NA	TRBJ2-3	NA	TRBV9	TGTGCCAGCAGCGCCGACCCACAAGATACGCAGTATTTT	CASSADPQDTQYF
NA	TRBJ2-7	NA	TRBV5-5	TGTGCCAGCAGCTTGGGTGCCGGACACAGCTACGAGCAGTACTTC	CASSLGAGHSYEQYF
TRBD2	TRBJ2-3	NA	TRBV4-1	TGCGCCAGCAGCCAACGCGGGGGGGAACAAGCTACGCAGTATTTT	CASSQRGGEQATQYF
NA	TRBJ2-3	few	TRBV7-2	TGTGCCAGCAGCTTAACCCACCCTCGTTTCTTGGGATTTAGGGTCACAGATACGCAGTATTTT	CASSLTHPRFLGFRVTDTQYF
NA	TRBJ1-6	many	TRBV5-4	TGTGCCAGCAGCTTGGATCGCGGAAATTCACCCCTCCACTTT	CASSLDRGNSPLHF
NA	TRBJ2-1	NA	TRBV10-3	TGTGCCATCAGTATGACAGACAATGAGCAGTTCTTC	CAISMTDNEQFF
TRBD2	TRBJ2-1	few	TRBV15	TGTGCCACCAGCACCAGACTAGCGGGCAATGAGCAGTTCTTC	CATSTRLAGNEQFF
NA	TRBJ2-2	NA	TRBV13	TGTGCCAGCAGCTTAGGAGAAGGAGGCGGGGAGCTGTTTTTT	CASSLGEGGGELFF
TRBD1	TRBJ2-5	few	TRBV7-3	TGTGCCAGCAGCCTGACAGGGGGTGAGGAGACCCAGTACTTC	CASSLTGGEETQYF
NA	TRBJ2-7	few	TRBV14	TGTGCCAGCAGCCAACCCGGGACCGGGCCCAACGAGCAGTACTTC	CASSQPGTGPNEQYF
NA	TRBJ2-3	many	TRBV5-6	TGTGCCAGCAGCCCCCAGGGGTTGGTCACAGATACGCAGTATTTT	CASSPQGLVTDTQYF
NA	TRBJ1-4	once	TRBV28	TGTGCCAACAGCCCCGGGACCCCCGCTAATGAAAAACTGTTTTTT	CANSPGTPANEKLFF
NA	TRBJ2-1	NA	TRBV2	TGTGCCAGCAGAGTCTCACCGGGACTGCTCAATGAGCAGTTCTTC	CASRVSPGLLNEQFF
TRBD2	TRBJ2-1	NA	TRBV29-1	TGCAGCGCCCGAGGACTAGCGGGGGCCCGGTCCTACAATGAGCAGTTCTTC	CSARGLAGARSYNEQFF
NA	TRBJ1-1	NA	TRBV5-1	TGCGCCAGCAGCTTGGATGGTGAAGCTATCTTT	CASSLDGEAIF
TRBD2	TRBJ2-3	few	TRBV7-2	TGTGCCAGCAGCTGGCCTAGCGGGATGTCCCCAGATACGCAGTATTTT	CASSWPSGMSPDTQYF
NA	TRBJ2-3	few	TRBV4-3	TGCGCCAGCAGCCAAGGGGGAAATTACGGGAGAAACACAGATACGCAGTATTTT	CASSQGGNYGRNTDTQYF